The sequence of this T cell receptor beta chain was determined in a study of blood T cell repertoires in COVID-19. This CDR3 is 14 amino acids long. The germline V gene encodes CDR1 WSHSY and CDR2 SAAADI. The junction had 3 bases not matched to a gene; V was cut back by 0 bases and J by 4 bases. Sequencing used immunoSEQ multiplex PCR; TCRdb keeps in-frame clones, though not all of them. The profile shows 400,000 to 450,000 clones, approximately 90% of them singletons. The TCR sequence derives from a man between 18 and 29 years old with COVID-19, enrolled during active disease. The sequencing input was peripheral blood. The chain couples TRBV10-2 to TRBJ2-7; TRBD2 matches 7 bases. CDR3 in amino acids: CASSESGGGYEQYF. Here the CDR3 DNA reads TGCGCCAGCAGTGAGTCGGGGGGGGGTTACGAGCAGTACTTC.